These 8 T cell receptor beta chains originate from one sample sequenced in a study of blood T cell repertoires in COVID-19. The table came from immunoSEQ multiplex PCR; TCRdb's copy has only in-frame clones and leaves some out. The sample has fewer than 250,000 clones; 86% are singletons. The sequencing sample was made of peripheral blood. All receptors come from a woman over 75 with COVID-19, enrolled during active disease.

The chain recombines TRBV28 with TRBJ1-3; D is perhaps TRBD1 (5 bases). Germline V gene lookup returns CDR1 MDHEN and CDR2 SYDVKM. The CDR3 spans 16 residues. The ends were cut back, 8 bases at V and 0 bases at J, with 17 bases in the middle. The CDR3 protein is CASVPWLGVSGNTIYF. In nucleotides, the CDR3 is TGTGCCAGCGTACCCTGGCTAGGGGTCTCTGGAAACACCATATATTTT.

V is TRBV2 and J is TRBJ1-5; the D gene is possibly TRBD1 (6 bases). Trimming pared 2 bases from V and 4 bases from J, leaving 9 bases between. This CDR3 is built from 14 residues. The germline V gene has CDR1 SNHLY and CDR2 FYNNEI. CDR3 nucleotides: TGTGCCAGCAGTGAAACAGGGCCTAATCAGCCCCAGCATTTT. Translating gives CASSETGPNQPQHF.

This clone was detected only once. The V and J genes are TRBV18 and TRBJ2-7; TRBD1 agrees at 9 bases. This CDR3 is built from 15 residues. Germline V gene data show CDR1 as KGHSH and CDR2 as LQKENI. Germline trimming cut 4 bases from V and 2 bases from J; bases unmatched to any gene: 6. CDR3 coding DNA: TGTGCCAGCTCACAGCCGGGACAGGGTGCCTACGAGCAGTACTTC. The encoded protein is CASSQPGQGAYEQYF.

The chain has TRBV5-1 and TRBJ2-5; the match to TRBD2 covers 9 bases. This CDR3 region has 16 residues. V was pared by 0 bases and J by 5 bases, with 8 bases of the junction left unmatched. Germline values: CDR1 SGHRS, CDR2 YFSETQ. Here the CDR3 DNA reads TGCGCCAGCAGCTTGGGAGCGGGGGGTCGAAGTGAGACCCAGTACTTC. Translating gives CASSLGAGGRSETQYF.

V gene TRBV27 combines with J gene TRBJ1-1; maybe TRBD1 (6 bases). Per the germline V gene, CDR1 is MNHEY and CDR2 is SMNVEV (reference sequence). The CDR3 runs to 13 residues. V was clipped by 2 bases and J by 8 bases, with 12 bases between them. CDR3 sequence (DNA): TGTGCCAGCAGTTTAGTGAGGCAGGGGGAAGCTTTCTTT. Translated, it gives CASSLVRQGEAFF.

The rearrangement joins TRBV3-1 (or the pseudogene TRBV3-2) to TRBJ1-6; the match to TRBD1 covers 7 bases. Unmatched junction bases numbered 5, after V lost 5 bases and J lost 7 bases. CDR3 size: 14 residues. Germline V gene sequence: CDR1 LGHDT, CDR2 YNNKEL (reference sequence). CDR3 loop: CASSSGTANSPLHF. CDR3 in DNA: TGTGCCAGCAGCTCCGGGACAGCCAATTCACCCCTCCACTTT.

As concerns this clone: Other DNA sequences in the sample encode the same CDR3. The rearrangement uses TRBV2 and TRBJ1-2; no reliable D call. V lost 5 bases and J 0 bases, leaving 4 bases between the germline ends. The CDR3 sequence is 12 residues long. Germline V gene lookup returns CDR1 SNHLY and CDR2 FYNNEI. The CDR3 DNA reads TGTGCCAGCAGTTCCACTAACTATGGCTACACCTTC. Translated, it gives CASSSTNYGYTF.

This chain uses TRBV9 with TRBJ2-2, with 9 bases matching TRBD1. Germline loops: CDR1 SGDLS, CDR2 YYNGEE. After removal of 2 bases from V and 1 base from J, the junction contained 6 bases not matched to a gene. This CDR3 has 17 amino acids. CDR3 coding DNA: TGTGCCAGCAGCGTGACAGGGGGTGCCCTGAACACCGGGGAGCTGTTTTTT. This translates into CASSVTGGALNTGELFF.